What follows are 5 T cell receptor beta chains derived from one specimen sequenced in a study of graft-versus-host responses after intestinal transplantation. No cognate antigen is known for these TCRs. Clones were sequenced by immunoSEQ multiplex PCR, and TCRdb holds only the in-frame ones, with some missing. The sample consists of fewer than 80,000 clones, 90% to 95% of them appearing once. Sequencing was performed on unstimulated CD8+ T cells sorted from spleen or lymph node cells, taken before transplant. These receptors originate from a human donor who was the organ donor for an intestinal transplant.

The chain recombines TRBV7-2 with TRBJ1-2; 7 nucleotides line up with TRBD1. Germline V gene lookup returns CDR1 SGHTA and CDR2 FQGNSA. This CDR3 is 14 amino acids long. Trimming at V came to 1 base and at J to 3 bases, leaving 2 bases not matched to a gene. CDR3: CASSLGTGDYGYTF. Written as DNA, the CDR3 is TGTGCCAGCAGCTTAGGGACAGGAGACTATGGCTACACCTTC.

This chain links TRBV30 with TRBJ1-2; no clear D gene. V shed 8 bases and J shed 6 bases, with 10 bases lying between them. The CDR3 length is 10 residues. Germline V gene sequence: CDR1 GTSNPN, CDR2 SVGIG (reference sequence). The CDR3 here is CAGLGDGYTF. CDR3 nucleotides: TGTGCCGGCCTAGGAGATGGCTACACCTTC.

The rearrangement uses TRBV28 and TRBJ2-3; TRBD1 might be the D (5 bases). The CDR3 runs to 18 residues. V was trimmed by 4 bases and J by 3 bases, leaving 23 bases between them. Germline values: CDR1 MDHEN, CDR2 SYDVKM. The CDR3 bases are TGTGCCAGCAGTTCCCCCTTCAGGGCGAGTGGTGCGACAGATACGCAGTATTTT. Translated, it gives CASSSPFRASGATDTQYF.

V is TRBV6-1 and J is TRBJ1-5; TRBD1 might be the D (6 bases). The CDR3 is 15 amino acids. V dropped 4 bases and J dropped 0 bases, with 10 bases sitting between them. Germline lookup yields CDR1 MNHNS and CDR2 SASEGT. CDR3 sequence: CASSGTDDSNQPQHF. CDR3 in DNA: TGTGCCAGCAGTGGGACAGACGATAGCAATCAGCCCCAGCATTTT.

This clone was recorded once. The rearrangement joins TRBV5-1 to TRBJ1-1, with D maybe TRBD1 (6 bases). The CDR3 loop spans 16 amino acids. CDR1 SGHRS and CDR2 YFSETQ come from the germline V gene. Trimming shortened V by 0 bases and J by 1 base, and 13 bases separated the two germline ends. CDR3 region: CASSLALGTTNTEAFF. CDR3 DNA sequence: TGCGCCAGCAGCTTGGCCCTTGGGACAACGAACACTGAAGCTTTCTTT.